The 26 T cell receptor beta chains below come from one sample, sequenced in a study of shared clonotypes between healthy human individuals. Assay: immunoSEQ multiplex PCR; the TCRdb copy retains only in-frame clones and omits some. This sample has millions of clones; 95% occur once, and the top ten carry 0.13%. Sequenced: naive CD4+ T cells sorted from blood. The subset denotes: CD45RA+ positively selected. All receptors derive from a young man in good health.

This clone was seen a single time. This specimen includes other DNA sequences encoding the same CDR3. The chain joins TRBV7-2 to TRBJ2-3, with a possible D match to TRBD2 (6 bases). Germline V CDR1 and CDR2: SGHTA, FQGNSA. There are 14 residues in the CDR3. V lost 5 bases, J lost 0 bases, and 9 bases lay in between. CDR3 DNA sequence: TGTGCCAGCAGCCGGGGGACTAGCACAGATACGCAGTATTTT. Amino acids: CASSRGTSTDTQYF. The full variable domain, completed using reference TRBV7-2 and TRBJ2-3, is GAGVSQSPSNKVTEKGKDVELRCDPISGHTALYWYRQSLGQGLEFLIYFQGNSAPDKSGLPSDRFSAERTGGSVSTLTIQRTQQEDSAVYLCASSRGTSTDTQYFGPGTRLTVL.

V is TRBV29-1 and J is TRBJ1-2, with D tentatively TRBD1 (5 bases). This CDR3 spans 14 amino acids. Trimming removed 5 bases from V and 4 bases from J, with 17 bases in between. In germline, CDR1 is SQVTM, CDR2 ANQGSEA. The CDR3 DNA sequence: TGCAGCGTTTCGACCGGGACCGGGACCTATGGCTACACCTTC. It yields the protein CSVSTGTGTYGYTF.

V is TRBV5-4 and J is TRBJ2-7; 13 bases match TRBD2. There are 15 residues in the CDR3. Germline loops: CDR1 SGHNT, CDR2 YYREEE (reference sequence). V was pared by 4 bases and J by 5 bases, with 6 bases of the junction left unmatched. This chain's CDR3 is CASSPLAGGPNEQYF. CDR3 DNA: TGTGCCAGCAGCCCACTAGCGGGAGGGCCCAACGAGCAGTACTTC.

V usage is TRBV28 and J usage is TRBJ2-3; D is uncertain. CDR3 length: 17 amino acids. V lost 5 bases and J lost 2, with 20 bases in between. Germline V lookup: CDR1 MDHEN, CDR2 SYDVKM. This CDR3 is CASSEGSKRLNTDTQYF. The CDR3 coding sequence is TGTGCCAGCAGTGAAGGGTCGAAGCGCCTGAACACAGATACGCAGTATTTT.

This clone was observed once. A much larger clone lies one base from this, so it may be a read error. The chain recombines TRBV5-6 with TRBJ2-7, with D unresolved. The CDR3 has 12 residues. CDR1 is SGHDT and CDR2 is YYEEEE in the germline V gene. The CDR3 DNA sequence: TGTGCCAGCAGCTCCGGGTCCTACAAGCAGTACTTC. Encoded protein: CASSSGSYKQYF.

As DNA, the CDR3 is TGCGCCAGCAGCTTGGGGTCCCGGGCCAGTGAAGCTTTCTTT. It yields the protein CASSLGSRASEAFF. V is TRBV5-1 and J is TRBJ1-1; D is uncertain. Between the trimmed V and J ends, which lost 0 bases and 7 bases, there was a span of 13 bases. Germline loops: CDR1 SGHRS, CDR2 YFSETQ. The CDR3 covers 14 residues.

V usage is TRBV30 and J usage is TRBJ2-7; TRBD2 aligns across 7 bases. Germline V gives CDR1 GTSNPN, CDR2 SVGIG (reference sequence). This CDR3 has 12 amino acids. The junction had 8 bases not matched to a gene; V was cut back by 6 bases and J by 6 bases. Here the CDR3 DNA reads TGTGCCTGCGGCCAGCGGGGCTTCGAGCAGTACTTC. As protein: CACGQRGFEQYF.

The chain has TRBV25-1 and TRBJ2-1; no firm D call. Germline V gene data show CDR1 as MGHDK and CDR2 as SYGVNS. The CDR3 has 14 residues. The V and J ends lost 3 bases and 7 bases respectively, with 13 bases between them. CDR3 region: CASSEQVTTNEQFF. The CDR3 DNA is TGTGCCAGCAGTGAGCAGGTTACTACTAATGAGCAGTTCTTC.

J is TRBJ2-5 and V is TRBV5-6, with D perhaps assigned TRBD1 or TRBD2 (5 bases each). V was cut by 0 bases and J by 9 bases, with 18 bases left in between. CDR1 is SGHDT and CDR2 is YYEEEE in the germline V gene. The CDR3 spans 15 residues. CDR3 sequence (DNA): TGTGCCAGCAGCTTGGCCTTTCAGACGGGGCGGTCCCAGTACTTC. This translates into CASSLAFQTGRSQYF.

This chain joins TRBV18 and TRBJ2-2, with 14 bases lining up with TRBD2. The CDR3 spans 18 residues. CDR1 is KGHSH and CDR2 is LQKENI in the germline V gene. The ends lost 1 base at V and 0 bases at J; junction bases unmatched: 1. CDR3 sequence reads: CASSPRLAGGANTGELFF. The DNA for the CDR3 is TGTGCCAGCTCACCACGACTAGCGGGAGGGGCGAACACCGGGGAGCTGTTTTTT. Combining the CDR3 with reference TRBV18 and TRBJ2-2 gives the whole variable domain NAGVMQNPRHLVRRRGQEARLRCSPMKGHSHVYWYRQLPEEGLKFMVYLQKENIIDESGMPKERFSAEFPKEGPSILRIQQVVRGDSAAYFCASSPRLAGGANTGELFFGEGSRLTVL.

V is TRBV4-1 and J is TRBJ2-1; D remains ambiguous. Trimming stripped 0 bases from V and 7 bases from J, with 10 bases between. Germline loops: CDR1 MGHRA, CDR2 YSYEKL. This CDR3 has 14 residues. This chain's CDR3 is CASSQDTGRNEQFF. CDR3 in DNA: TGCGCCAGCAGCCAAGATACCGGGCGGAATGAGCAGTTCTTC.

The chain combines TRBV7-7 with TRBJ2-2; TRBD2 might be the D (5 bases). CDR3 length equals 16 residues. Between the trimmed V and J ends, which lost 9 bases and 1 base, there was a span of 18 bases. Germline CDR1 is SSHAT and CDR2 is FNYEAQ (reference sequence). The CDR3 nucleotides are TGTGCCAGGGCGGATTTGCGGGTAGGGAACACCGGGGAGCTGTTTTTT. This encodes CARADLRVGNTGELFF.

The chain recombines TRBV6-5 with TRBJ1-3; D may be TRBD1 (5 bases). Trimming left V 6 bases short and J 4 bases short, with 10 bases between. Germline V gene sequence: CDR1 MNHEY, CDR2 SVGAGI. The CDR3 spans 13 residues. CDR3 protein: CASSGAGGNTIYF. In nucleotides, the CDR3 is TGTGCCAGCAGCGGGGCAGGGGGAAACACCATATATTTT.

About this clone: Other nucleotide sequences from this sample produce the same CDR3. The J gene is TRBJ1-5, the V gene TRBV20-1; D remains unclear. V shed 3 bases and J shed 9 bases, with 9 bases lying between them. The CDR3 consists of 11 residues. The germline CDR1 and CDR2 sequences are DFQATT and SNEGSKA (reference sequence). The CDR3 DNA reads TGCAGTGCTAGTGAGGGAGGGCCCCAGCATTTT. It encodes CSASEGGPQHF.

The rearrangement links TRBV6-1 to TRBJ1-1; D uncertain. The length of the CDR3 is 15 residues. The V end lost 10 bases, the J end lost 7 bases, and 25 bases lay between the germline ends. Germline lookup yields CDR1 MNHNS and CDR2 SASEGT. The CDR3 coding sequence is TGTGCCACGACGGCGTTATCTACCGGAGCTCTTGAAGCTTTCTTT. Translating gives CATTALSTGALEAFF.

The rearrangement joins TRBV5-6 to TRBJ2-3; D uncertain. The V end lost 1 base, the J end lost 2 bases, and 11 bases lay between the germline ends. This CDR3 is built from 15 residues. CDR1 SGHDT and CDR2 YYEEEE come from the germline V gene. This chain's CDR3 is CASSLTDFYTDTQYF. The CDR3 DNA follows: TGTGCCAGCAGCTTGACAGACTTCTACACAGATACGCAGTATTTT.

The chain employs TRBV4-1 and TRBJ1-4; possible D gene TRBD1, 5 bases. The germline V and J ends were trimmed by 0 bases and 0 bases, with 11 bases remaining between them. Germline CDR1 MGHRA, CDR2 YSYEKL. This CDR3 is built from 17 residues. In DNA, the CDR3 is TGCGCCAGCAGCCAAGAAATCCCGGGGGCAACTAATGAAAAACTGTTTTTT. Its protein is CASSQEIPGATNEKLFF.

The chain joins TRBV10-1 to TRBJ2-7; D is undetermined. The CDR3 is 16 residues long. Germline V CDR1 and CDR2: WNHNN, SYGVQD (reference sequence). Trimming cost V 0 bases and J 7 bases, with 19 bases left between them. The CDR3 loop is CASSESTLIGPREQYF. The DNA of the CDR3 is TGCGCCAGCAGTGAGTCGACCCTAATTGGGCCTCGGGAGCAGTACTTC.

This clone has a single count. The rearrangement joins TRBV6-5 to TRBJ2-5, with TRBD1 matching over 9 bases. The CDR3 is made up of 12 amino acids. Per the germline V gene, CDR1 is MNHEY and CDR2 is SVGAGI. The ends lost 9 bases at V and 5 bases at J; junction bases unmatched: 4. CDR3 in DNA: TGTGCCAGTCGACAGGGGGTGGAGACCCAGTACTTC. Encoded protein: CASRQGVETQYF.

This chain connects TRBV2 to TRBJ2-3; TRBD1 matches 10 bases. The CDR3 runs to 13 residues. The V gene's germline CDR1 is SNHLY and CDR2 FYNNEI. The ends lost 8 bases at V and 1 base at J; junction bases unmatched: 0. As DNA, the CDR3 is TGTGCCAGCGGGACAGGGGGCACAGATACGCAGTATTTT. Protein: CASGTGGTDTQYF.

A note on this clone: A read error may account for a junction end that differs from germline. Within the sample, other DNA sequences also encode this same CDR3. The chain uses TRBV11-3 and TRBJ2-1; D may be TRBD2 (5 bases). The V gene's germline CDR1 is SGHNT and CDR2 YENEEA. CDR3 size: 13 residues. The CDR3 region has the DNA TGTGCCAGCAGCCTAGAGGGCTCCCATGAGCAGTTCTTC. Its translation is CASSLEGSHEQFF.

The chain combines TRBV29-1 with TRBJ1-1, with 8 positions matching TRBD1. Per the germline V gene, CDR1 is SQVTM and CDR2 is ANQGSEA. With V trimmed by 4 bases and J by 6 bases, 10 bases remained unmatched. The CDR3 consists of 14 residues. DNA for the CDR3: TGCAGCGTTGGGGGTAGACAGGGGATCGCTGAAGCTTTCTTT. As protein: CSVGGRQGIAEAFF.

The CDR3 reads CASGLVIGLAVETQYF. CDR3 coding DNA: TGTGCTAGTGGTTTGGTAATCGGGTTAGCGGTTGAGACCCAGTACTTC. The V gene is TRBV12-5, the J gene TRBJ2-5; D might be TRBD2 (6 bases). CDR3 size: 16 residues. Germline V gene lookup returns CDR1 LGHNT and CDR2 FRNRAP. Trimming took off 0 bases at V and 5 bases at J, with 16 bases between the two ends.

The CDR3 DNA follows: TGTGCCAGCAGCTTTTTGTTGGACCCGGAGTATGAAAAACTGTTTTTT. Residues: CASSFLLDPEYEKLFF. V gene TRBV7-9 combines with J gene TRBJ1-4; D gene ambiguous. Germline V lookup: CDR1 SEHNR, CDR2 FQNEAQ (reference sequence). The germline V and J ends were trimmed by 3 bases and 6 bases, with 17 bases remaining between them. The CDR3 has 16 amino acids.

The sample holds one count of this clone. The chain carries TRBV25-1 and TRBJ1-1; a possible D gene is TRBD1 (6 bases). The V gene's germline CDR1 is MGHDK and CDR2 SYGVNS. Trimming took 0 bases from V and 0 from J, leaving 8 bases between them. This CDR3 has 15 amino acids. The CDR3 reads CASSEYGTLNTEAFF. The DNA for the CDR3 is TGTGCCAGCAGTGAATACGGGACACTGAACACTGAAGCTTTCTTT.

The chain has TRBV5-5 and TRBJ2-5, with 15 bases identical to TRBD2. Germline loops: CDR1 SGHKS, CDR2 YYEKEE (reference sequence). V shed 4 bases and J 2 bases; nucleotides not matched to a gene: 3. This CDR3 has 16 residues. The CDR3 coding sequence is TGTGCCAGCAGCCTGGGACTAGCGGGAGGACAAGAGACCCAGTACTTC. This encodes CASSLGLAGGQETQYF.